The present T cell receptor beta chain was sequenced within a study of T cell repertoires in cytomegalovirus infection. Turning to the study itself: The authors used CMV epitopes that were HLA-C-restricted (recently identified) and HLA-B-restricted (well studied). Evidence of both CMV infection and a matching HLA type came from public TCR beta signatures.

CDR3 size: 14 residues. V dropped 5 bases and J dropped 5; count of bases not matched to a gene: 5. Germline V gene lookup returns CDR1 SGHVS and CDR2 FQNEAQ. MiXCR was run by TCRdb on the reads, yielding one entry per CDR3 protein. The table lists about 830,000 distinct CDR3 sequences, approximately 29% of them singletons. This clonotype was detected ten times or more. The antigen is not known. Regarding the study as a whole: Within the response measured ex vivo, HLA-C-restricted CMV-specific TCR beta clonotypes were dominant.

This specimen consisted of cultured CD8+ T cells from PBMCs, obtained from culture after CMV antigen stimulation. The gene calls are TRBV7-8 and TRBJ1-4; 7 bases fit TRBD1. The TCR was taken from a human donor in good health (CMV status not recorded). Some clones in this sample may be carry-over from other donors' samples. Here the CDR3 DNA reads TGTGCCAGCAGCCCCGCAGGGGGGAATGAAAAACTGTTTTTT. This gives the protein CASSPAGGNEKLFF.